The 10 T cell receptor beta chains in this list originate from one sample, sequenced in a study of metastatic and nonmetastatic thyroid tumors. Nobody among the patients had been given any treatment before thyroid surgery. Through MiXCR, TCRdb re-clonotyped the PCR reads. The repertoire holds about 21,000 clones, approximately 26% seen once, with over 6% in the top ten. The sample consisted of blood. The receptors shown here come from a female donor with papillary thyroid cancer or a benign thyroid nodule (not recorded which). Some clones in this sample may be carry-over from other donors' samples.

Points on this clone: The sample holds other DNA sequences that translate to the same CDR3. J is TRBJ1-2 and V is TRBV6-1, with TRBD1 identical over 8 bases. The CDR3 sequence is 14 residues long. The J segment lost 3 bases and the V segment lost 6 bases, leaving 6 bases of the junction unmatched. The germline V gene has CDR1 MNHNS and CDR2 SASEGT. The CDR3 coding sequence is TGTGCCAGCAGCCTACCACAGGGGGACTATGGCTACACCTTC. Translation gives CASSLPQGDYGYTF.

In this sample, this clone turned up many times. The V gene is TRBV12-3 or TRBV12-4, the J gene TRBJ2-1; D not certain. Trimming removed 5 bases at V and 0 bases at J, with 20 bases between. This CDR3 comprises 18 residues. CDR3: CASSLNPTTTISYNEQFF. Written as DNA, the CDR3 is TGTGCCAGCAGTCTCAACCCGACCACCACTATCTCCTACAATGAGCAGTTCTTC.

This clone turned up a few times. The chain joins TRBV6-1 to TRBJ2-7; TRBD1 matches 9 bases. The CDR3 has 14 amino acids. Looked up from germline, CDR1 is MNHNS and CDR2 is SASEGT. Unmatched junction bases numbered 5, after V lost 6 bases and J lost 2 bases. The CDR3 sequence: CASRQTGGPYEQYF. Here the CDR3 DNA reads TGTGCCAGCAGACAGACAGGGGGGCCCTACGAGCAGTACTTC.

This clone was seen at least ten times. This sequence joins TRBV19 and TRBJ2-3; TRBD2 matches 9 bases. Germline CDR1 is LNHDA and CDR2 is SQIVND (reference sequence). The CDR3 has 15 residues. V trimming: 6 bases; J trimming: 4 bases; junction bases outside the gene matches: 8. The CDR3 region is CASSGREGSSDTQYF. CDR3 bases: TGTGCCAGTAGCGGGCGGGAGGGTTCGTCAGATACGCAGTATTTT.

This sequence joins TRBV20-1 and TRBJ1-2; possibly TRBD1 for D (5 bases). Germline V CDR1 and CDR2: DFQATT, SNEGSKA (reference sequence). This CDR3 is 15 amino acids long. V lost 4 bases to trimming and J lost 6 bases, with 21 bases between them. The CDR3 is CSANPFQGFMDGYTF. CDR3 bases: TGCAGTGCTAACCCTTTCCAGGGTTTTATGGATGGCTACACCTTC.

In this sample, this clone is medium-sized. As DNA, the CDR3 is TGTGCCAGCGGGCGTGGAGGCGGGGGAGAGACCCAGTACTTC. Amino acids: CASGRGGGGETQYF. V and J are TRBV6-1 and TRBJ2-5; 7 bases are shared with TRBD2. The V gene end was trimmed by 8 bases and the J gene end by 4 bases; junction bases not matched to a gene: 10. The CDR3 is 14 residues long. The germline gives CDR1 MNHNS, CDR2 SASEGT.

The chain joins TRBV5-1 to TRBJ1-2, with D possibly matching TRBD1 (5 bases). Germline V gene sequence: CDR1 SGHRS, CDR2 YFSETQ. The CDR3 sequence is 17 residues long. V was clipped by 3 bases and J by 7 bases, with 25 bases between them. CDR3 sequence: CASSSDLLPGVTRGYTF. For the CDR3, the DNA is TGCGCCAGCAGCTCCGACTTGCTACCGGGGGTAACTCGTGGCTACACCTTC. Full variable domain (outside the CDR3, taken from reference TRBV5-1 and TRBJ1-2): KAGVTQTPRYLIKTRGQQVTLSCSPISGHRSVSWYQQTPGQGLQFLFEYFSETQRNKGNFPGRFSGRQFSNSRSEMNVSTLELGDSALYLCASSSDLLPGVTRGYTFGSGTRLTVV.

The table lists this clone with many counts. The chain combines TRBV5-8 with TRBJ1-3; D ambiguous. The CDR3 sequence is 14 residues long. V was cut by 1 base and J by 0 bases, with 5 bases left in between. Germline V CDR1 and CDR2: SGHTS, YDEGEE. CDR3: CASSLRGSGNTIYF. The CDR3 DNA sequence: TGTGCCAGCAGCTTGCGGGGCTCTGGAAACACCATATATTTT.

This clone ranks as medium-sized. The chain has TRBV6-2 or TRBV6-3 and TRBJ2-2; unclear D gene. CDR3 length: 12 residues. Trimming stripped 11 bases from V and 7 bases from J, with 14 bases between. Germline V gene sequence: CDR1 MNHEY, CDR2 SVGEGT. CDR3 sequence: CAGLALGGELFF. The CDR3 DNA is TGTGCCGGGCTGGCTTTGGGCGGGGAGCTGTTTTTT.

This clone was counted ten times or more. The chain uses TRBV20-1 and TRBJ2-3; D gene unclear. This CDR3 region has 14 residues. Germline V CDR1 and CDR2: DFQATT, SNEGSKA (reference sequence). V was pared by 0 bases and J by 0 bases, with 7 bases between. The CDR3 protein is CSAREVTSTDTQYF. Written as DNA, the CDR3 is TGCAGTGCTAGAGAGGTGACTAGCACAGATACGCAGTATTTT.